The sequence of this T cell receptor (beta chain) was determined in a study of cytotoxic CD8 clonotypes in ibrutinib-treated CLL. Study-wide results and limits: Clonality at baseline surpassed age-matched healthy donors and tracked circulating CD8+ T-cell counts.

Details on this clone: What it binds is unknown.

The CDR3 is made up of 13 amino acids. Germline loops: CDR1 LNHDA, CDR2 SQIVND (reference sequence). V was clipped by 4 bases and J by 4 bases; unmatched bases: 2. Sequencing was performed with immunoSEQ multiplex PCR; in TCRdb, only in-frame clones are kept and a portion is missing. The sample has nearly 85,000 clones, about 85% seen once; the top ten hold 4% to 5.5%. This sequence joins TRBV19 and TRBJ2-5, with 8 bases identical to TRBD1. This sequence originates from a human donor with chronic lymphocytic leukemia. The sequences come from PBMCs, collected after 12 months of ibrutinib treatment. The CDR3 here is CASSSDRGETQYF. In nucleotides, the CDR3 is TGTGCCAGTAGTAGCGACAGGGGAGAGACCCAGTACTTC.